This TCR beta chain was sequenced in a study of T-cell memory formation after mild COVID-19. Germline CDR1 reads SGHRS; CDR2 reads YFSETQ. The CDR3 is 16 residues long. J gave up 3 bases and V 3 bases, and 7 bases lay outside the gene matches. Via MiXCR, TCRdb re-called the 5' RACE reads, giving one row per CDR3 protein. The data hold approximately 60,000 distinct CDR3 sequences, with 9.3% observed a single time. In this sample, this clonotype turned up many times. This sequence was found in a young man who had mild COVID-19 (a few samples of this study predate the infection). Cell type and time point are not known. The specimen sequenced was PBMCs or a T cell subset sorted from them (not recorded which). V and J are TRBV5-1 and TRBJ2-2; 8 bases map to TRBD1. CDR3 loop: CASSSTGAVDTGELFF. DNA of the CDR3: TGCGCCAGCAGCTCGACAGGGGCGGTGGACACCGGGGAGCTGTTTTTT.